Listed here are 32 T cell receptor beta chains from one sample, sequenced in a study of regulatory T cells in long-lasting Graves disease. Indicated time point: persistent/refractory GD, antithyroid drugs over 5 years with positive TRAb. Preparation of the TCR library used RNA extracted from PBMCs. Arm-PCR of CDR3 regions and iRepertoire HTBI primers were the basis on which TCR beta libraries were built. TCRdb re-called the multiplex PCR reads through MiXCR, storing one row per CDR3 protein. The sample contains roughly 360,000 distinct CDR3 sequences, more than 20% of which appear only once. Specimen: peripheral blood mononuclear cells (PBMCs), collected when the disease was refractory, from a patient treated with antithyroid drugs. All receptors come from a woman in her forties with Graves disease.

The chain has TRBV6-1 and TRBJ1-2; D call uncertain. There are 12 residues in the CDR3. V was trimmed by 5 bases and J by 4 bases, leaving 8 bases between them. The germline V gene encodes CDR1 MNHNS and CDR2 SASEGT. CDR3 nucleotide sequence: TGTGCCAGCAGTCCCGTTGGCTATGGCTACACCTTC. It encodes CASSPVGYGYTF.

This clonotype was counted only a few times. The V and J genes are TRBV6-5 and TRBJ1-1; no reliable D call. The CDR3 has 14 amino acids. V was trimmed by 0 bases and J by 1 base, leaving 6 bases between them. From germline, CDR1 is MNHEY and CDR2 SVGAGI. The CDR3 DNA reads as TGTGCCAGCAGTTACTCGCAGTCGAACACTGAAGCTTTCTTT. This sequence encodes CASSYSQSNTEAFF.

This clonotype showed up many times. The chain links TRBV2 to TRBJ2-7, with 10 bases identical to TRBD2. CDR1 and CDR2 from the germline V gene are SNHLY and FYNNEI. Losses at the gene ends were 4 bases for V and 0 bases for J; bases not matched to a gene: 9. The CDR3 sequence is 17 residues long. This CDR3 is CASSGQGLADDSYEQYF. CDR3 nucleotides: TGTGCCAGCAGTGGTCAAGGACTAGCGGACGACTCCTACGAGCAGTACTTC.

About this clonotype: Since a much larger clone is just one base distant, this may be a read error. The genes are TRBV20-1 and TRBJ2-7; TRBD2 aligns across 7 bases. Per the germline V gene, CDR1 is DFQATT and CDR2 is SNEGSKA (reference sequence). This CDR3 spans 14 amino acids. In nucleotides, the CDR3 is TGCAGTGCTAGGTCCCAGCGGGAAGGCCACGAGCAGCACTTC. Its translation is CSARSQREGHEQHF.

Ten or more counts support this clonotype. The J gene is TRBJ1-1, the V gene TRBV2; D is unclear. Germline CDR1 is SNHLY and CDR2 is FYNNEI. V gave up 7 bases and J gave up 10 bases, with 13 bases separating them. This CDR3 is 11 amino acids long. CDR3 sequence: CASIEEFGAFF. CDR3 sequence (DNA): TGTGCCAGCATCGAAGAGTTCGGAGCTTTCTTT. The whole variable domain, filled in from reference TRBV2 and TRBJ1-1, reads EPEVTQTPSHQVTQMGQEVILRCVPISNHLYFYWYRQILGQKVEFLVSFYNNEISEKSEIFDDQFSVERPDGSNFTLKIRSTKLEDSAMYFCASIEEFGAFFGQGTRLTVV.

This clonotype has a handful of counts. The chain uses TRBV3-1 and TRBJ2-5; no reliable D call. V dropped 6 bases and J dropped 7 bases, with 12 bases sitting between them. CDR1 is LGHDT, CDR2 YNNKEL, per germline (reference sequence). The CDR3 runs to 12 residues. In nucleotides, the CDR3 is TGTGCCAGCAGACCTCTAAAGGGGACCCAGTACTTC. As protein: CASRPLKGTQYF.

This clonotype was observed a few times. The germline gene is not matched at one end of the junction; a read error may be the cause. The V gene is TRBV3-1, the J gene TRBJ1-6; D gene uncertain. Germline V gene sequence: CDR1 LGHDT, CDR2 YNNKEL (reference sequence). This CDR3 region has 12 residues. The CDR3 is CASSQSTETLHF. CDR3 nucleotides: TGTGCCAGCAGCCAATCGACCGAGACCCTTCACTTT.

This clonotype was recorded at least ten times. This chain links TRBV6-1 with TRBJ1-6; a possible D gene is TRBD1 (5 bases). The CDR3 has 15 amino acids. The germline CDR1 and CDR2 sequences are MNHNS and SASEGT. The V gene lost 7 bases and the J gene lost 10 bases, with 20 bases spanning the gap. The CDR3 here is CASTPTEWGRSPLHF. CDR3 DNA: TGTGCCAGCACCCCAACTGAGTGGGGCAGATCACCCCTCCACTTT.

Only a few counts were recorded for this clonotype. The chain is built from TRBV29-1 and TRBJ2-1; 7 bases are shared with TRBD2. V lost 6 bases, J lost 2 bases, and 7 bases stayed unmatched. In germline, CDR1 is SQVTM, CDR2 ANQGSEA. The CDR3 covers 14 residues. The CDR3 sequence is CSVATSAPYNEQFF. CDR3 DNA sequence: TGCAGCGTAGCCACTAGCGCTCCCTACAATGAGCAGTTCTTC.

The table lists this clonotype with many counts. V usage is TRBV20-1 and J usage is TRBJ2-7; D gene unclear. The CDR3 runs 10 residues. From germline, CDR1 is DFQATT and CDR2 SNEGSKA (reference sequence). Trimming removed 5 bases from V and 5 bases from J, with 7 bases in between. The CDR3 sequence is CSAPLDEQYF. CDR3 nucleotides: TGCAGTGCTCCCCTAGACGAGCAGTACTTC.

A note on this clonotype: Possible read error: a much larger clone is one base away. The V gene is TRBV6-1, the J gene TRBJ1-1, with a tentative D call TRBD1 (5 bases). Deletions cut 6 bases from V and 12 bases from J, with 26 bases between. Germline values: CDR1 MNHNS, CDR2 SASEGT. The CDR3 loop spans 15 amino acids. DNA for the CDR3: TGTGCCAGCAGGATATCCCAGGGATCCGATAAGGAAACTTTCTTT. Protein: CASRISQGSDKETFF.

The chain links TRBV29-1 to TRBJ2-3, with D unresolved. The germline CDR1 and CDR2 sequences are SQVTM and ANQGSEA. The CDR3 contains 13 residues. Trimming took off 7 bases at V and 0 bases at J, with 11 bases between the two ends. This CDR3 is CSAWKGSTDTQYF. The CDR3 region has the DNA TGCAGCGCCTGGAAAGGGAGCACAGATACGCAGTATTTT.

This clonotype was detected only a few times. The V gene is TRBV3-1, the J gene TRBJ1-5, with D hard to call. V lost 0 bases and J lost 7, with 7 bases in between. Germline V gene data show CDR1 as LGHDT and CDR2 as YNNKEL (reference sequence). The CDR3 sequence is 13 residues long. For the CDR3, the DNA is TGTGCCAGCAGCCAAGATCAGAAACAGCCCCAGCATTTT. Amino acid sequence: CASSQDQKQPQHF.

This clonotype turned up a few times. V and J are TRBV30 and TRBJ2-5; the match to TRBD1 covers 9 bases. The CDR3 consists of 17 residues. Trimming took 3 bases from V and 4 from J; bases not matched to a gene: 15. Looked up from germline, CDR1 is GTSNPN and CDR2 is SVGIG (reference sequence). CDR3 loop: CAWSAHYRGPPLETQYF. Written as DNA, the CDR3 is TGTGCCTGGAGCGCTCATTACAGGGGGCCCCCCCTAGAGACCCAGTACTTC.

This clonotype came up many times. This chain uses TRBV7-9 with TRBJ2-7; 7 positions match TRBD2. This CDR3 is 12 amino acids long. CDR1 is SEHNR and CDR2 is FQNEAQ in the germline V gene (reference sequence). The V gene end was trimmed by 4 bases and the J gene end by 5 bases; junction bases not matched to a gene: 2. The CDR3 spells CASSSSGDEQYF. In DNA, the CDR3 is TGTGCCAGCAGCTCTAGCGGCGACGAGCAGTACTTC.

Only a few counts were recorded for this clonotype. This rearrangement joins TRBV4-1 to TRBJ2-5; D unclear. Per the germline V gene, CDR1 is MGHRA and CDR2 is YSYEKL. With 4 bases removed from V and 2 bases from J, the gap between germline ends came to 20 bases. The CDR3 is made up of 17 amino acids. Written as DNA, the CDR3 is TGCGCCAGCAGCCCACAATCGAGCAGGTTGACTCAAGAGACCCAGTACTTC. Translation gives CASSPQSSRLTQETQYF.

In this sample, this clonotype turned up many times. The DNA of the CDR3 is TGTGCCAGCAGCTTGGGTAGCCGAGCTTTCTTT. This codes for CASSLGSRAFF. The chain uses TRBV5-6 and TRBJ1-1; D not certain. CDR3 length: 11 amino acids. In germline, CDR1 is SGHDT, CDR2 YYEEEE. The V and J ends lost 0 bases and 10 bases respectively, with 7 bases between them.

The chain joins TRBV2 to TRBJ2-4, with 9 bases that match TRBD2. Per germline, CDR1 SNHLY and CDR2 FYNNEI. The CDR3 runs 13 residues. Germline trimming cut 8 bases from V and 6 bases from J; bases unmatched to any gene: 5. In nucleotides, the CDR3 is TGTGCCAGCTACGGACTAGCGTTAAACATTCAGTACTTC. Residues: CASYGLALNIQYF.

This chain connects TRBV29-1 to TRBJ2-1; possible D gene TRBD1, 5 bases. There are 11 residues in the CDR3. The germline V and J ends were trimmed by 7 bases and 5 bases, with 9 bases remaining between them. The germline CDR1 and CDR2 sequences are SQVTM and ANQGSEA. In DNA form, the CDR3 reads TGCAGCGGGTACAGGAACAATGAGCAGTTCTTC. As protein: CSGYRNNEQFF.

This clonotype was recorded many times. V is TRBV12-3 or TRBV12-4 and J is TRBJ2-2; 8 nucleotides agree with TRBD2. The CDR3 contains 16 residues. J was trimmed by 0 bases and V by 6 bases; bases with no gene match: 6. CDR3 region: CASRSLAATNTGELFF. CDR3 DNA sequence: TGTGCCAGCAGATCACTAGCGGCCACGAACACCGGGGAGCTGTTTTTT.

In this sample, this clonotype turned up many times. V gene TRBV6-1 combines with J gene TRBJ2-5, with 12 positions matching TRBD2. CDR1 is MNHNS, CDR2 SASEGT, per germline. J lost 5 bases, V lost 9 bases, and 4 bases had no gene match. The CDR3 spans 13 residues. The CDR3 sequence: CARRLAGEETQYF. The CDR3, as DNA: TGTGCCAGACGACTAGCGGGAGAGGAGACCCAGTACTTC.

This clonotype was recorded many times. V and J are TRBV6-9 and TRBJ2-2, with D maybe TRBD2 (5 bases). Germline lookup yields CDR1 MNHGY and CDR2 SVAAGI. This CDR3 is built from 16 residues. V was cut by 3 bases and J by 3 bases, with 14 bases left in between. The CDR3 is CASSYRRGVDTGELFF. CDR3 bases: TGTGCCAGCAGTTACCGTCGGGGAGTGGACACCGGGGAGCTGTTTTTT.

This clonotype has ten or more counts. The V call is TRBV7-9, the J call TRBJ2-7; 7 nucleotides agree with TRBD1. There are 12 residues in the CDR3. The J segment lost 7 bases and the V segment lost 5 bases, leaving 5 bases of the junction unmatched. In germline, CDR1 is SEHNR, CDR2 FQNEAQ (reference sequence). CDR3 DNA: TGTGCCAGCAGCCTACAGGGGATTGAGCAGTACTTC. Translation gives CASSLQGIEQYF. Drawing the rest from reference TRBV7-9 and TRBJ2-7, the complete variable domain is DTGVSQNPRHKITKRGQNVTFRCDPISEHNRLYWYRQTLGQGPEFLTYFQNEAQLEKSRLLSDRFSAERPKGSFSTLEIQRTEQGDSAMYLCASSLQGIEQYFGPGTRLTVT.

This clonotype was seen a few times. The CDR3, as DNA: TGTGCCAGCAGCTTATCAGGGGACGGCTACACCTTC. This gives the protein CASSLSGDGYTF. The chain couples TRBV7-9 to TRBJ1-2, with D possibly TRBD1 on 6 matching bases. The CDR3 extends over 12 amino acids. The germline gives CDR1 SEHNR, CDR2 FQNEAQ (reference sequence). Trimming stripped 2 bases from V and 8 bases from J, with 9 bases between.

This clonotype was seen many times. The chain employs TRBV2 and TRBJ2-4, with no clear D. The CDR3 length is 17 residues. Germline CDR1 reads SNHLY; CDR2 reads FYNNEI. The V end was cut by 8 bases, the J end by 0 bases, with 20 bases between. This CDR3 is CASAKPRVLLAKNIQYF. DNA of the CDR3: TGTGCCAGCGCAAAGCCTCGGGTCTTACTAGCCAAAAACATTCAGTACTTC.

This chain uses TRBV7-8 with TRBJ2-1; the D gene is possibly TRBD1 (5 bases). CDR3 size: 12 residues. The germline V and J ends were trimmed by 6 bases and 10 bases, with 13 bases remaining between them. Germline V gives CDR1 SGHVS, CDR2 FQNEAQ. CDR3: CASRFQGNEQFF. In DNA, the CDR3 is TGTGCCAGCAGGTTTCAGGGTAACGAGCAGTTCTTC.

This clonotype showed up many times. The chain uses TRBV28 and TRBJ1-1; D is perhaps TRBD1 (5 bases). The CDR3 is 18 residues long. Germline CDR1 and CDR2: MDHEN and SYDVKM. V dropped 7 bases and J dropped 0 bases, with 24 bases sitting between them. CDR3 sequence reads: CASNFTPGLMRVNTEAFF. In DNA, the CDR3 is TGTGCCAGCAACTTTACGCCAGGGTTAATGCGAGTGAACACTGAAGCTTTCTTT.

J is TRBJ2-5 and V is TRBV4-1; no clear D. Looked up from germline, CDR1 is MGHRA and CDR2 is YSYEKL. This CDR3 region has 16 residues. The V gene lost 1 base and the J gene lost 4 bases, with 16 bases spanning the gap. The CDR3: CASSQASGSLGETQYF. As DNA, the CDR3 is TGCGCCAGCAGCCAAGCCTCCGGGTCCCTGGGAGAGACCCAGTACTTC.

This clonotype was observed a few times. The chain recombines TRBV7-9 with TRBJ1-6, with 9 nucleotides matching TRBD1. CDR1 and CDR2 from the germline V gene are SEHNR and FQNEAQ (reference sequence). The CDR3 sequence is 16 residues long. After removal of 4 bases from V and 7 bases from J, the junction contained 8 bases not matched to a gene. The CDR3: CASSSTRTGENSPLHF. The CDR3 bases are TGTGCCAGCAGCTCCACTCGGACAGGGGAAAATTCACCCCTCCACTTT.

At least ten counts were recorded for this clonotype. V is TRBV28 and J is TRBJ1-5; 8 bases match TRBD1. The germline gives CDR1 MDHEN, CDR2 SYDVKM. There are 18 residues in the CDR3. With V trimmed by 5 bases and J by 3 bases, 15 bases remained unmatched. The CDR3 reads CASSPLGGATGDNQPQHF. DNA of the CDR3: TGTGCCAGCAGTCCCCTGGGTGGGGCGACAGGGGACAATCAGCCCCAGCATTTT.

The chain joins TRBV27 to TRBJ1-6; D possibly corresponds to TRBD1 (5 bases). In germline, CDR1 is MNHEY, CDR2 SMNVEV (reference sequence). This CDR3 contains 17 residues. V lost 3 bases, J lost 8 bases, and 20 bases lay in between. CDR3 DNA: TGTGCCAGCAGTTTTGTGGGGCGAGGCGGGCGTTATTCACCCCTCCACTTT. Protein sequence: CASSFVGRGGRYSPLHF.

The genes are TRBV6-1 and TRBJ1-1; D remains ambiguous. V lost 1 base and J 4 bases, leaving 7 bases between the germline ends. This CDR3 has 13 amino acids. Per germline, CDR1 MNHNS and CDR2 SASEGT. The CDR3 DNA reads TGTGCCAGCAGTGAAGAAAGGTTCACTGAAGCTTTCTTT. This gives the protein CASSEERFTEAFF.